Listed here are 5 T cell receptor beta chains from one sample, sequenced in a study of blood T cell repertoires in COVID-19. This table comes from immunoSEQ multiplex PCR, and its TCRdb copy is limited to in-frame clones, with some not included. Here the sample spans more than 250,000 clones, roughly 90% being singletons. Sample: peripheral blood. The receptors originated from a man between 18 and 35 years old who had recovered from COVID-19.

The chain links TRBV7-3 to TRBJ2-5, with 7 positions matching TRBD2. The V gene's germline CDR1 is SGHTA and CDR2 FQGTGA. The CDR3 has 15 amino acids. J gave up 5 bases and V 2 bases, and 8 bases lay outside the gene matches. DNA for the CDR3: TGTGCCAGCAGCTTAGGGATGTACGGGGGGGAGACCCAGTACTTC. Residues: CASSLGMYGGETQYF.

The chain has TRBV27 and TRBJ2-5, with 11 nucleotides matching TRBD2. Germline V lookup: CDR1 MNHEY, CDR2 SMNVEV (reference sequence). The CDR3 runs 17 residues. The V gene end was trimmed by 2 bases and the J gene end by 3 bases; junction bases not matched to a gene: 8. The CDR3 loop reads CASSLIAGGPGEETQYF. The CDR3 DNA reads as TGTGCCAGCAGTTTAATAGCGGGGGGGCCTGGGGAAGAGACCCAGTACTTC.

The gene calls are TRBV4-2 and TRBJ1-4; D gene unclear. In germline, CDR1 is LGHNA, CDR2 YNFKEQ. CDR3 size: 16 residues. The V end was cut by 0 bases, the J end by 0 bases, with 8 bases between. CDR3 amino acids: CASSQEFTATNEKLFF. CDR3 sequence (DNA): TGTGCCAGCAGCCAAGAATTTACGGCAACTAATGAAAAACTGTTTTTT.

The V call is TRBV3-1 (or the pseudogene TRBV3-2), the J call TRBJ1-3; the D is unclear. This CDR3 comprises 19 residues. Germline V CDR1 and CDR2: LGHDT, YNNKEL (reference sequence). Between the trimmed V and J ends, which lost 4 bases and 0 bases, there was a span of 22 bases. The DNA of the CDR3 is TGTGCCAGCAGCCTTTATACGAGACTCGCCCCAGACTCTGGAAACACCATATATTTT. Translation: CASSLYTRLAPDSGNTIYF.

This rearrangement joins TRBV2 to TRBJ2-7; D might be TRBD1 (5 bases). The CDR3 runs 13 residues. Germline V gene sequence: CDR1 SNHLY, CDR2 FYNNEI. Trimming cost V 6 bases and J 0 bases, with 9 bases left between them. CDR3 protein: CASRQTVSYEQYF. In DNA, the CDR3 is TGTGCCAGCAGGCAGACAGTCTCCTACGAGCAGTACTTC.